This T cell receptor (beta chain) was profiled in a study of T cells in women clearing cervical HPV infection. About the research overall: Women with histologically confirmed HPV16-related CIN3 or worse, 2 with invasive cancer, served as cases. Case blood drawn at lesion detection; control blood after infection cleared.

About this clone itself: Coverage ceases 3 residues before the CDR3 finishes, and the germline J gene fills in the end. The same CDR3 is also encoded by other DNA sequences in this sample.

Cervical HPV DNA detected by MY09/MY11 PCR, typed by dot-blot. The data were produced by immunoSEQ multiplex PCR, yet TCRdb's version contains in-frame clones alone and is incomplete. The table for this sample gives about 28,000 clones. The CDR3 is made up of 15 amino acids. Germline values: CDR1 SEHNR, CDR2 FQNEAQ (reference sequence). Sequenced material: blood buffy coat. This TCR was recovered from a woman aged 18 to 69 with a cervical HPV16 infection that either progressed to CIN3+ or cleared (not recorded which). This chain connects TRBV7-9 to TRBJ2-2; 10 bases map to TRBD1. Incomplete CDR3 DNA: TGTGCCAGCAGCTTAGGGGGGACAGGGGTTTCACCG. The encoded protein is CASSLGGTGVSP. The entire CDR3 protein is CASSLGGTGVSPLFF.